Here is one T cell receptor beta chain with its context. These data originate in a study of blood T cell repertoires in COVID-19. The CDR3 is 14 residues long. Looked up from germline, CDR1 is SGHRS and CDR2 is YFSETQ. Trimming removed 4 bases from V and 0 bases from J, with 11 bases in between. Produced via immunoSEQ multiplex PCR; TCRdb's table is partial and in-frame only. Seen here are about 330,000 clones, roughly 86% observed once, and the top ten hold under 5.5%. Recovered status in Cohort 3 required two negative PCRs, clearance, or symptom resolution. Sequencing input: PBMCs or T cells enriched from blood (not recorded which). The chain recombines TRBV5-1 with TRBJ2-7, with a weak D call TRBD2 (6 bases). The sequence was collected from a woman aged 30 to 39 who had recovered from COVID-19. This CDR3 is CASSRGTSSYEQYF. CDR3 coding DNA: TGCGCCAGCAGCCGAGGGACTTCCTCCTACGAGCAGTACTTC.